The T cell receptor (beta chain) under discussion was sequenced for a study of blood T cell repertoires in COVID-19. Study as a whole: COVID-19 samples, acute and convalescent, were from the United States, Italy and Spain. The cDNA or gDNA used as material had been derived from T cells, B-cell-depleted T cells, or PBMCs.

Trimming took off 3 bases at V and 3 bases at J, with 9 bases between the two ends. The germline gives CDR1 MGHDK, CDR2 SYGVNS. This CDR3 contains 14 residues. Under the authors' procedure: Amplifying reference gene primers gave estimates of nucleated cell counts. Method: immunoSEQ multiplex PCR; TCRdb's copy keeps in-frame clones and lacks some. V and J calls and clone size follow that table, whereas D and trimming were derived from the DNA. The sample yields fewer than 200,000 clones, around four fifths seen once. Participants were aged 18 to 89 years from around 24 US areas. The chain is built from TRBV25-1 and TRBJ2-1; D is unclear. This TCR was sampled from a woman aged 50 to 60 who had recovered from COVID-19. The sample was PBMCs or T cells enriched from blood (not recorded which). The CDR3 DNA sequence: TGTGCCAGCAGTGATCCCCCCAACTACAATGAGCAGTTCTTC. This codes for CASSDPPNYNEQFF.